What follows are 27 T cell receptor beta chains derived from one specimen sequenced in a study of blood T cell repertoires in COVID-19. Measured with immunoSEQ multiplex PCR; TCRdb has only the in-frame clones, and not every one. Of about 190,000 clones in the sample, around four fifths were seen once. Sequenced material: peripheral blood. The receptors were gathered from a human donor in a cohort sampled during active COVID-19.

This clone is a singleton in its sample. The DNA for the CDR3 is TGTGCCTTCCGCCGGGACAGGTCGAGCTCTGGGGCCAACGTCCTGACTTTC. Translation gives CAFRRDRSSSGANVLTF. The chain joins TRBV30 to TRBJ2-6, with 8 bases matching TRBD1. Germline V gene sequence: CDR1 GTSNPN, CDR2 SVGIG (reference sequence). The CDR3 is 17 amino acids. With 7 bases clipped from V and 0 bases from J, the junction kept 11 bases outside the gene matches. The full variable domain, completed using reference TRBV30 and TRBJ2-6, is SQTIHQWPATLVQPVGSPLSLECTVEGTSNPNLYWYRQAAGRGLQLLFYSVGIGQISSEVPQNLSASRPQDRQFILSSKKLLLSDSGFYLCAFRRDRSSSGANVLTFGAGSRLTVL.

V gene TRBV5-1 combines with J gene TRBJ1-2; 9 bases agree with TRBD1. The germline CDR1 and CDR2 sequences are SGHRS and YFSETQ. Trimming removed 4 bases from V and 4 bases from J; junction bases left unmatched: 17. The CDR3 is 18 residues long. The CDR3 is CASSKRSETGGIFYGYTF. The CDR3 nucleotides are TGCGCCAGCAGCAAACGCTCCGAGACAGGGGGAATCTTCTATGGCTACACCTTC.

The chain combines TRBV7-3 with TRBJ1-2; D is undetermined. Deletions cut 2 bases from V and 4 bases from J, with 14 bases between. This CDR3 comprises 15 residues. In germline, CDR1 is SGHTA, CDR2 FQGTGA. The CDR3 spells CASSLDTGVGYGYTF. DNA of the CDR3: TGTGCCAGCAGCTTAGATACGGGTGTGGGCTATGGCTACACCTTC.

V gene TRBV3-1 (or the pseudogene TRBV3-2) combines with J gene TRBJ2-3; no clear D gene. V lost 7 bases and J lost 2, with 13 bases in between. The CDR3 spans 14 residues. Germline V gene sequence: CDR1 LGHDT, CDR2 YNNKEL (reference sequence). The CDR3 sequence: CASTLSGNTDTQYF. DNA of the CDR3: TGTGCCAGCACCCTATCCGGTAACACAGATACGCAGTATTTT.

This clone was recorded a few times. This rearrangement joins TRBV7-9 to TRBJ1-6; D is perhaps TRBD1 (5 bases). The CDR3 has 12 amino acids. V shed 4 bases and J shed 9 bases, with 7 bases lying between them. Germline V CDR1 and CDR2: SEHNR, FQNEAQ (reference sequence). CDR3 residues: CASSSGRSPLHF. The CDR3 bases are TGTGCCAGCAGCTCAGGGCGTTCACCCCTCCACTTT.

V and J are TRBV10-3 and TRBJ1-1; tentative D call: TRBD1 (5 bases). V was clipped by 3 bases and J by 6 bases, with 11 bases between them. The germline CDR1 and CDR2 sequences are ENHRY and SYGVKD. This CDR3 is built from 13 residues. The CDR3 nucleotides read TGTGCCATCAGTGAAAGGGGTTTGGCTGAAGCTTTCTTT. The encoded protein is CAISERGLAEAFF.

The V and J genes are TRBV5-1 and TRBJ2-7; 8 bases are shared with TRBD2. The CDR3 is 14 residues long. Per germline, CDR1 SGHRS and CDR2 YFSETQ. V lost 5 bases, J lost 2 bases, and 6 bases stayed unmatched. In DNA form, the CDR3 reads TGCGCCAGCAGTCCAACTAGCGGAACCTACGAGCAGTACTTC. This translates into CASSPTSGTYEQYF.

The gene calls are TRBV7-2 and TRBJ2-3; 9 bases agree with TRBD2. V lost 1 base, J lost 7 bases, and 18 bases stayed unmatched. Germline CDR1 SGHTA, CDR2 FQGNSA. The CDR3 extends over 19 amino acids. The CDR3 DNA follows: TGTGCCAGCAGCTTAGACCCCACTACCGCGGGAGGGCCTAAAAATACGCAGTATTTT. Translating gives CASSLDPTTAGGPKNTQYF.

The chain uses TRBV24-1 and TRBJ2-5; TRBD2 agrees at 13 bases. V lost 7 bases and J lost 2; bases outside the gene matches: 3. The CDR3 has 15 residues. Per the germline V gene, CDR1 is KGHDR and CDR2 is SFDVKD. CDR3 nucleotides: TGTGCCACCAGGACGGGACTAGCGGGGCAAGAGACCCAGTACTTC. It specifies CATRTGLAGQETQYF.

The chain joins TRBV5-1 to TRBJ1-5; 10 nucleotides match TRBD1. The V gene's germline CDR1 is SGHRS and CDR2 YFSETQ. Trimming cost V 4 bases and J 5 bases; bases outside gene matches: 6. The CDR3 consists of 15 residues. CDR3 sequence reads: CASSEGQGRDQPQHF. For the CDR3, the DNA is TGCGCCAGCAGCGAGGGACAGGGGAGGGATCAGCCCCAGCATTTT.

The rearrangement uses TRBV5-1 and TRBJ1-2; no definite D call. The germline V and J ends were trimmed by 2 bases and 4 bases, with 15 bases remaining between them. This CDR3 contains 15 residues. Per the germline V gene, CDR1 is SGHRS and CDR2 is YFSETQ. The CDR3 DNA reads TGCGCCAGCAGCTTAAGAACGGACTTTTCCTATGGCTACACCTTC. This gives the protein CASSLRTDFSYGYTF.

The chain employs TRBV9 and TRBJ1-2, with D maybe TRBD1 (5 bases). Trimming shortened V by 0 bases and J by 4 bases, and 10 bases separated the two germline ends. The germline V gene has CDR1 SGDLS and CDR2 YYNGEE. The CDR3 is 14 amino acids. The CDR3 sequence: CASSVAGSSYGYTF. The CDR3 DNA follows: TGTGCCAGCAGCGTAGCAGGGTCTAGCTATGGCTACACCTTC.

The rearrangement uses TRBV19 and TRBJ2-2, with D tentatively TRBD2 (6 bases). Germline V gene sequence: CDR1 LNHDA, CDR2 SQIVND (reference sequence). The CDR3 has 16 amino acids. The V end lost 7 bases, the J end lost 2 bases, and 17 bases lay between the germline ends. CDR3 amino acids: CASNHRPGANTGELFF. As DNA, the CDR3 is TGTGCCAGTAACCACCGTCCGGGAGCAAACACCGGGGAGCTGTTTTTT.

V usage is TRBV5-1 and J usage is TRBJ2-1; TRBD2 agrees at 8 bases. V lost 1 base, J lost 1 base, and 7 bases stayed unmatched. CDR1 is SGHRS, CDR2 YFSETQ, per germline. The CDR3 runs to 17 residues. Here the CDR3 DNA reads TGCGCCAGCAGCTTGTTAGGACTAGCAAATTCCTACAATGAGCAGTTCTTC. Translation: CASSLLGLANSYNEQFF.

The chain carries TRBV18 and TRBJ1-1; D remains unclear. This CDR3 has 13 amino acids. Trimming stripped 2 bases from V and 7 bases from J, with 11 bases between. Germline CDR1 KGHSH, CDR2 LQKENI. The CDR3 DNA is TGTGCCAGCTCACCAAAGGCTTCGGGTGAAGCTTTCTTT. It encodes CASSPKASGEAFF.

The gene calls are TRBV28 and TRBJ2-5; D uncertain. The CDR3 consists of 15 residues. Germline V gene data show CDR1 as MDHEN and CDR2 as SYDVKM. Deletions cut 2 bases from V and 3 bases from J, with 13 bases between. The DNA for the CDR3 is TGTGCCAGCAGTTTAAGGAGCCGGATAGAAGAGACCCAGTACTTC. Encoded protein: CASSLRSRIEETQYF. The full variable domain, in which reference TRBV28 and TRBJ2-5 provide the parts outside the CDR3, is DVKVTQSSRYLVKRTGEKVFLECVQDMDHENMFWYRQDPGLGLRLIYFSYDVKMKEKGDIPEGYSVSREKKERFSLILESASTNQTSMYLCASSLRSRIEETQYFGPGTRLLVL.

This clone has ten or more counts. The chain is built from TRBV24-1 and TRBJ2-7; 9 bases fit TRBD2. This CDR3 contains 19 residues. Trimming cost V 4 bases and J 3 bases; bases outside gene matches: 18. Germline CDR1 reads KGHDR; CDR2 reads SFDVKD. CDR3: CATSDGRVTSSGNVYEQYF. DNA of the CDR3: TGTGCCACCAGTGACGGGCGGGTGACCTCTAGCGGGAATGTCTACGAGCAGTACTTC.

This chain links TRBV7-2 with TRBJ1-5, with 9 bases that match TRBD1. This CDR3 is 15 amino acids long. Germline CDR1 reads SGHTA; CDR2 reads FQGNSA. The V segment lost 4 bases and the J segment 9 bases; nucleotides outside the gene matches: 10. CDR3 in amino acids: CASSSPRTGETPQHF. CDR3 DNA sequence: TGTGCCAGCAGCTCACCCCGGACAGGGGAAACGCCCCAGCATTTT.

This clone was counted once. The chain recombines TRBV5-5 with TRBJ1-5; TRBD1 is a possible D gene (6 bases). The CDR3 contains 13 residues. Germline CDR1 SGHKS, CDR2 YYEKEE (reference sequence). Deletions cut 5 bases from V and 6 bases from J, with 12 bases between. As DNA, the CDR3 is TGTGCCAGCAGTCGGGACATCGGTCAGCCCCAGCATTTT. Protein sequence: CASSRDIGQPQHF.

CDR3 bases: TGTGCCACCAGCTTTACCAGGGGGCGAGCTTTCTTT. Translating it yields CATSFTRGRAFF. This chain uses TRBV15 with TRBJ1-1; 8 positions agree with TRBD1. The CDR3 has 12 residues. The ends lost 5 bases at V and 10 bases at J; junction bases unmatched: 6. Germline CDR1 reads LNHNV; CDR2 reads YYDKDF (reference sequence). Complete variable domain (other parts from reference TRBV15 and TRBJ1-1): DAMVIQNPRYQVTQFGKPVTLSCSQTLNHNVMYWYQQKSSQAPKLLFHYYDKDFNNEADTPDNFQSRRPNTSFCFLDIRSPGLGDTAMYLCATSFTRGRAFFGQGTRLTVV.

This chain joins TRBV10-1 and TRBJ2-3; TRBD2 matches 7 bases. CDR3 size: 13 residues. Germline lookup yields CDR1 WNHNN and CDR2 SYGVQD (reference sequence). V dropped 3 bases and J dropped 3; count of bases not matched to a gene: 0. The DNA for the CDR3 is TGCGCCAGCAGTGAAGCGGGGACAGATACGCAGTATTTT. It codes for CASSEAGTDTQYF.

The genes are TRBV5-1 and TRBJ1-1, with 7 bases identical to TRBD1. CDR3 length: 14 residues. Trimming cost V 7 bases and J 2 bases; bases outside gene matches: 8. Germline lookup yields CDR1 SGHRS and CDR2 YFSETQ. CDR3 nucleotides: TGCGCCAGCCGACAGGGCGCCGACAACACTGAAGCTTTCTTT. Its protein is CASRQGADNTEAFF.

As for this clone: The germline gene is not matched at one end of the junction; a read error may be the cause. The identical CDR3 is also encoded by other nucleotide sequences in the sample. This chain connects TRBV10-3 to TRBJ2-7, with D tentatively TRBD1 (6 bases). The germline V gene encodes CDR1 ENHRY and CDR2 SYGVKD. This CDR3 is 14 amino acids long. This CDR3 is CAISESTGSYEQYF. DNA of the CDR3: TGTGCTATCAGTGAGTCGACAGGTTCCTACGAGCAGTACTTC.

V gene TRBV4-1 combines with J gene TRBJ1-6, with TRBD1 identical over 8 bases. Trimming at V came to 1 base and at J to 7 bases, leaving 0 bases not matched to a gene. This CDR3 has 14 amino acids. Germline V gene lookup returns CDR1 MGHRA and CDR2 YSYEKL. The CDR3 nucleotides are TGCGCCAGCAGCCAAGGGACAGGGAATTCACCCCTCCACTTT. Residues: CASSQGTGNSPLHF.

The genes are TRBV29-1 and TRBJ1-3; D ambiguous. Per germline, CDR1 SQVTM and CDR2 ANQGSEA. Trimming removed 4 bases at V and 1 base at J, with 11 bases between. This CDR3 comprises 14 residues. CDR3 DNA sequence: TGCAGCGTTGCCGATCCTACGTCTGGAAACACCATATATTTT. This codes for CSVADPTSGNTIYF.

V gene TRBV6-5 combines with J gene TRBJ1-6, with D uncertain. CDR1 and CDR2 from the germline V gene are MNHEY and SVGAGI. Trimming cost V 5 bases and J 10 bases, with 15 bases left between them. This CDR3 contains 14 residues. DNA of the CDR3: TGTGCCAGCAGTCGGGAGGCCCGTGGATCACCCCTCCACTTT. It translates to CASSREARGSPLHF.

The chain is built from TRBV6-2 or TRBV6-3 and TRBJ2-1, with D hard to call. The CDR3 spans 16 residues. Germline lookup yields CDR1 MNHEY and CDR2 SVGEGT. The V end was cut by 2 bases, the J end by 5 bases, with 16 bases between. The CDR3 protein is CASSYPIERTHNEQFF. The CDR3 coding sequence is TGTGCCAGCAGTTACCCCATAGAGCGAACCCACAATGAGCAGTTCTTC.